This passage covers 7 T cell receptor beta chains from one sample sequenced in a study of CD8+ T cells in alopecia areata. Four to six patients' CD4+ populations were sorted into CD25+CD127- cells. cDNA serving as the sequencing template came from extracted, reverse transcribed RNA. Assay used: immunoSEQ multiplex PCR; TCRdb lists only in-frame clones, some missing. The sample lists roughly 20,000 clones; less than 70% were seen once. Material: CD4+ Tregs sorted from blood. The receptors originated from a human donor with alopecia areata.

The chain carries TRBV10-3 and TRBJ2-7; no clear D gene. The CDR3 covers 15 residues. CDR1 is ENHRY and CDR2 is SYGVKD in the germline V gene. The ends were cut back, 0 bases at V and 0 bases at J, with 9 bases in the middle. DNA for the CDR3: TGTGCCATCAGTGAGTCCGACACGGGCTCCTACGAGCAGTACTTC. Translation: CAISESDTGSYEQYF.

In its sample, this clone was seen a few times. The CDR3 reads CSGRDRGTGELFF. CDR3 DNA sequence: TGCAGCGGCCGGGACAGGGGCACCGGGGAGCTGTTTTTT. The chain has TRBV29-1 and TRBJ2-2; TRBD1 agrees at 10 bases. The junction had 3 bases not matched to a gene; V was cut back by 7 bases and J by 4 bases. CDR1 is SQVTM and CDR2 is ANQGSEA in the germline V gene. The length of the CDR3 is 13 residues.

A few counts support this clone. The chain is built from TRBV10-1 and TRBJ2-5; TRBD1 matches 9 bases. The CDR3 runs 13 residues. The V gene's germline CDR1 is WNHNN and CDR2 SYGVQD (reference sequence). Trimming at V came to 7 bases and at J to 5 bases, leaving 5 bases not matched to a gene. This chain's CDR3 is CASITGGLETQYF. CDR3 DNA: TGCGCCAGCATTACAGGGGGCCTGGAGACCCAGTACTTC.

The chain links TRBV13 to TRBJ2-5; TRBD2 matches at 11 bases. The V segment lost 2 bases and the J segment 0 bases; nucleotides outside the gene matches: 8. Per germline, CDR1 PRHDT and CDR2 FYEKMQ (reference sequence). The CDR3 runs to 18 residues. DNA of the CDR3: TGTGCCAGCAGCTTATCGGGACTAGCGGTCTCGTACCAAGAGACCCAGTACTTC. It codes for CASSLSGLAVSYQETQYF.

This chain joins TRBV11-2 and TRBJ2-1, with 10 bases matching TRBD2. Germline lookup yields CDR1 SGHAT and CDR2 FQNNGV. Unmatched junction bases numbered 2, after V lost 4 bases and J lost 2 bases. The CDR3 is made up of 15 amino acids. The CDR3 nucleotides read TGTGCCAGCAGCTCCACTAGCGGGGCCTACAATGAGCAGTTCTTC. This sequence encodes CASSSTSGAYNEQFF.

The chain has TRBV30 and TRBJ1-4, with D perhaps TRBD1 (6 bases). This CDR3 is 13 amino acids long. Germline CDR1 GTSNPN, CDR2 SVGIG (reference sequence). The V end was cut by 0 bases, the J end by 7 bases, with 9 bases between. The CDR3 loop reads CAWSVQGSEKLFF. The DNA for the CDR3 is TGTGCCTGGAGTGTACAGGGCAGTGAAAAACTGTTTTTT.

This clone was picked up a small number of times. The chain has TRBV7-9 and TRBJ2-4; D is possibly TRBD2 (5 bases). Trimming stripped 1 base from V and 8 bases from J, with 24 bases between. CDR1 is SEHNR and CDR2 is FQNEAQ in the germline V gene (reference sequence). This CDR3 region has 18 residues. The DNA for the CDR3 is TGTGCCAGCAGCTTAGGTCTCTCGGCCGGCGCGACCGGGGACATTCAGTACTTC. Amino acid sequence: CASSLGLSAGATGDIQYF.